This TCR beta chain derives from a study of OX40 agonist ivuxolimab in advanced cancers. Study at large: In this cohort, patients received ivuxolimab, an agonistic anti-OX40 (CD134) antibody.

Germline V CDR1 and CDR2: SGHTA, FQGTGA. With 4 bases clipped from V and 3 bases from J, the junction kept 0 bases outside the gene matches. This CDR3 has 14 amino acids. Only in-frame clones appear in the TCRdb table, and some are missing; sequencing was by immunoSEQ multiplex PCR. The table has 55,000 to 80,000 clones, around four fifths seen once. This specimen was CD4+ or CD8+ T cells sorted from blood, taken in a trial of the OX40 agonist ivuxolimab. The TCR was taken from an adult with an advanced solid tumor such as melanoma, head and neck, liver or kidney cancer. The chain links TRBV7-3 to TRBJ2-3; 11 bases are a match to TRBD2. The CDR3 nucleotides read TGTGCCAGCAGCTCTAGCGGGGGGACAGATACGCAGTATTTT. Residues: CASSSSGGTDTQYF.